These T cell receptor beta chains were read from a single sample in a study of T cell changes during pregnancy in multiple sclerosis. Clones were read by immunoSEQ multiplex PCR, and TCRdb kept only the in-frame ones, dropping some. This table has some 90,000 clones, around 90% appearing once. The sample was peripheral blood, taken in the first trimester of pregnancy. These receptors all come from a female donor with multiple sclerosis, enrolled in a pregnancy study. CDR3s include the opening cysteine and the closing phenylalanine or tryptophan. Fields, in order: CDR3 protein, CDR3 DNA, D gene, clone size, J gene, V gene, CDR3 length. The D gene is left open where the match is weak. Part of the rows lack a size; the others show once, few, many or a class for expanded clones.

CDR3: CASSIGNSYEQYF
DNA: TGTGCCAGTAGTATCGGGAACTCCTACGAGCAGTACTTC
D: NA
size: NA
J: TRBJ2-7
V: TRBV19
length: 13

CDR3: CASSMGQILGSAFF
DNA: TGTGCCAGCAGCATGGGACAGATCCTAGGGTCAGCTTTCTTT
D: TRBD1
size: NA
J: TRBJ1-1
V: TRBV7-2
length: 14

CDR3: CASSSILGLAGDNEQFF
DNA: TGTGCCAGCAGCTCCATCTTAGGACTAGCGGGAGACAATGAGCAGTTCTTC
D: TRBD2
size: NA
J: TRBJ2-1
V: TRBV7-9
length: 17

CDR3: CASRTGGRYGYTF
DNA: TGTGCCAGCAGGACAGGGGGCAGATATGGCTACACCTTC
D: TRBD1
size: NA
J: TRBJ1-2
V: TRBV6-1
length: 13

CDR3: CASSYLTSGTSYEQYF
DNA: TGTGCCAGCAGTTATCTGACTAGCGGGACGTCCTACGAGCAGTACTTC
D: TRBD2
size: NA
J: TRBJ2-7
V: TRBV6-6
length: 16

CDR3: CASRRAPVQDYEQYF
DNA: TGTGCCAGCAGGCGTGCACCGGTGCAGGACTACGAGCAGTACTTC
D: NA
size: NA
J: TRBJ2-7
V: TRBV6-5
length: 15

CDR3: CASSEPRGQGFF
DNA: TGTGCCAGCAGTGAGCCCAGGGGGCAGGGGTTCTTC
D: TRBD1
size: NA
J: TRBJ2-1
V: TRBV6-1
length: 12

CDR3: CASGRVGETQYF
DNA: TGTGCCAGCGGGAGGGTTGGGGAGACCCAGTACTTC
D: TRBD2
size: NA
J: TRBJ2-5
V: TRBV6-1
length: 12

CDR3: CAISGGGQGPNYGYTF
DNA: TGTGCCATCAGTGGGGGGGGACAGGGCCCCAACTATGGCTACACCTTC
D: TRBD1
size: NA
J: TRBJ1-2
V: TRBV10-3
length: 16

CDR3: CASSLDSPRTDTQYF
DNA: TGCGCCAGCAGCTTGGACAGCCCTCGCACAGATACGCAGTATTTT
D: NA
size: NA
J: TRBJ2-3
V: TRBV5-1
length: 15

CDR3: CASSPSRGRKHF
DNA: TGTGCCAGCAGCCCAAGCAGGGGGCGCAAGCATTTT
D: TRBD1
size: NA
J: TRBJ1-5
V: TRBV7-2
length: 12

CDR3: CASSLLWDRVYEQYF
DNA: TGTGCCAGCAGTTTACTGTGGGACAGGGTCTACGAGCAGTACTTC
D: TRBD1
size: NA
J: TRBJ2-7
V: TRBV27
length: 15

CDR3: CASSEGQNYGYTF
DNA: TGTGCCAGCAGTGAGGGACAGAACTATGGCTACACCTTC
D: TRBD1
size: once
J: TRBJ1-2
V: TRBV28
length: 13

CDR3: CASSSLTSGRVDEQYF
DNA: TGTGCCAGCAGCTCACTTACTAGCGGGAGGGTGGACGAGCAGTACTTC
D: TRBD2
size: NA
J: TRBJ2-7
V: TRBV5-6
length: 16

CDR3: CASRKTPGQGYGYTF
DNA: TGCGCCAGCAGGAAAACCCCGGGACAGGGGTATGGCTACACCTTC
D: TRBD1
size: NA
J: TRBJ1-2
V: TRBV5-1
length: 15

CDR3: CASGLGQDIMNTEAFF
DNA: TGCGCCAGCGGATTAGGACAGGATATCATGAACACTGAAGCTTTCTTT
D: TRBD1
size: NA
J: TRBJ1-1
V: TRBV5-1
length: 16

CDR3: CASSQAWTSGSVYEQYF
DNA: TGCGCCAGCAGCCAAGCTTGGACTAGCGGGAGTGTCTACGAGCAGTACTTC
D: TRBD2
size: NA
J: TRBJ2-7
V: TRBV4-1
length: 17

CDR3: CASSQTRGRGAYNEQFF
DNA: TGCGCCAGCAGCCAGACCAGGGGGCGGGGTGCCTACAATGAGCAGTTCTTC
D: TRBD1
size: NA
J: TRBJ2-1
V: TRBV4-1
length: 17

CDR3: CASSIGSGSSYEQYF
DNA: TGTGCCAGTAGTATAGGTAGCGGGAGCTCCTACGAGCAGTACTTC
D: TRBD2
size: NA
J: TRBJ2-7
V: TRBV19
length: 15

CDR3: CASAGGPVEKLFF
DNA: TGTGCCAGCGCGGGAGGGCCCGTCGAAAAACTGTTTTTT
D: NA
size: NA
J: TRBJ1-4
V: TRBV28
length: 13

CDR3: CASSLDHRYNEQFF
DNA: TGCGCCAGCAGCTTGGACCACAGGTACAATGAGCAGTTCTTC
D: NA
size: NA
J: TRBJ2-1
V: TRBV5-1
length: 14

CDR3: CSVLAADTQYF
DNA: TGCAGCGTCCTAGCAGCAGATACGCAGTATTTT
D: NA
size: NA
J: TRBJ2-3
V: TRBV29-1
length: 11

CDR3: CASSGRLGGRAEGFF
DNA: TGTGCCAGCAGTGGGAGACTAGGCGGGAGGGCCGAGGGGTTCTTC
D: TRBD2
size: once
J: TRBJ2-1
V: TRBV6-1
length: 15

CDR3: CASGLSGRGLAKNIQYF
DNA: TGTGCTAGTGGTTTGTCAGGTCGGGGACTAGCCAAAAACATTCAGTACTTC
D: NA
size: NA
J: TRBJ2-4
V: TRBV12-5
length: 17

CDR3: CASSLRRGLSYEQYF
DNA: TGTGCCAGCAGCTTGAGGAGGGGGCTCTCCTACGAGCAGTACTTC
D: NA
size: NA
J: TRBJ2-7
V: TRBV7-2
length: 15

CDR3: CASSQYNYGYTF
DNA: TGTGCCAGTAGTCAGTATAACTATGGCTACACCTTC
D: NA
size: NA
J: TRBJ1-2
V: TRBV19
length: 12

CDR3: CASSLEGGAVYQPQHF
DNA: TGCGCCAGCAGCTTGGAGGGGGGGGCGGTGTATCAGCCCCAGCATTTT
D: NA
size: NA
J: TRBJ1-5
V: TRBV5-1
length: 16

CDR3: CASTPWGGGLGGELFF
DNA: TGTGCCAGTACCCCCTGGGGCGGGGGGCTGGGCGGGGAGCTGTTTTTT
D: TRBD2
size: NA
J: TRBJ2-2
V: TRBV19
length: 16

CDR3: CASCTGTRDTGELFF
DNA: TGTGCCAGTTGTACCGGGACTAGGGACACCGGGGAGCTGTTTTTT
D: TRBD2
size: NA
J: TRBJ2-2
V: TRBV11-3
length: 15

CDR3: CAWSRDHTQYF
DNA: TGTGCCTGGTCCCGGGATCATACGCAGTATTTT
D: NA
size: once
J: TRBJ2-3
V: TRBV30
length: 11

CDR3: CASSDRMDEKLFF
DNA: TGTGCCAGCAGTGACAGGATGGATGAAAAACTGTTTTTT
D: NA
size: NA
J: TRBJ1-4
V: TRBV6-1
length: 13

CDR3: CAWGLQGNTEAFF
DNA: TGTGCCTGGGGCTTACAGGGGAACACTGAAGCTTTCTTT
D: NA
size: NA
J: TRBJ1-1
V: TRBV30
length: 13

CDR3: CASILIQGDGYTF
DNA: TGTGCCAGCATCTTGATACAGGGCGATGGCTACACCTTC
D: NA
size: NA
J: TRBJ1-2
V: TRBV7-9
length: 13

CDR3: CASTPDSSYEQYF
DNA: TGTGCCAGCACCCCGGACAGTTCCTACGAGCAGTACTTC
D: NA
size: NA
J: TRBJ2-7
V: TRBV27
length: 13

CDR3: CASSFYRGIQYF
DNA: TGTGCCAGCAGTTTCTACAGGGGCATTCAGTACTTC
D: TRBD1
size: NA
J: TRBJ2-4
V: TRBV27
length: 12

CDR3: CASSPQVGIYGYTF
DNA: TGTGCCAGCAGCCCCCAGGTTGGCATCTATGGCTACACCTTC
D: NA
size: NA
J: TRBJ1-2
V: TRBV9
length: 14

CDR3: CASSLVGRGNEQFF
DNA: TGTGCCAGCAGCTTAGTGGGGAGGGGGAATGAGCAGTTCTTC
D: NA
size: NA
J: TRBJ2-1
V: TRBV7-3
length: 14